A single T cell receptor beta chain is shown here with its context. The source of the sample is a study of CD8 T cells in Susac syndrome. Random hexamers were used to reverse transcribe the RNA input (about 0.5 to 1 ug). The TCR beta CDR3 was amplified by immunoSEQ multiplex PCR across 54 Vbeta, 13 Jbeta. TCRdb passed the immunoSEQ multiplex PCR reads through MiXCR, listing each CDR3 protein once. The sample holds 100,000 to 150,000 distinct CDR3 sequences, around 94% seen once. The V gene's germline CDR1 is SQVTM and CDR2 ANQGSEA. The CDR3 has 13 residues. The V gene lost 3 bases and the J gene lost 6 bases, with 15 bases spanning the gap.

V is TRBV29-1 and J is TRBJ2-7; tentatively, D is TRBD1 or TRBD2 (5 bases each). The sequenced sample consisted of CD8+ T cells from PBMCs. This sequence was found in a human donor with Susac syndrome. The CDR3 loop is CSVENDSGPEQYF. DNA for the CDR3: TGCAGCGTTGAGAACGACAGCGGACCCGAGCAGTACTTC.